The rows below give T cell receptor beta chains drawn from one sample of a study of OX40 agonist ivuxolimab in advanced cancers. Libraries were prepared by immunoSEQ multiplex PCR; TCRdb keeps only in-frame clonotypes and omits some of them. The sample lists more than 70,000 clones; 84% were seen once. The sample consisted of CD4+ or CD8+ T cells sorted from blood, taken in a trial of the OX40 agonist ivuxolimab. These receptors were obtained from an adult with an advanced solid tumor such as melanoma, head and neck, liver or kidney cancer. CDR3s include the opening cysteine and the closing phenylalanine or tryptophan. The order of the fields is CDR3 DNA, CDR3 protein, D gene, clone size, J gene, V gene. D genes are given only for firm matches. Not every row has a clone size; where given, it reads once, few, many or a size class.

CDR3 DNA: TGTGCCATCAGGGTTTTACGACAGGGGGCTAAGAACACTGAAGCTTTCTTT
CDR3 protein: CAIRVLRQGAKNTEAFF
D gene: TRBD1
clone size: once
J gene: TRBJ1-1
V gene: TRBV10-3

CDR3 DNA: TGCAGTGCCCGGAACGATGAAAAACTGTTTTTT
CDR3 protein: CSARNDEKLFF
D gene: .
clone size: .
J gene: TRBJ1-4
V gene: TRBV20-1

CDR3 DNA: TGCGCCAGCAGCTTGGGGCAGGGAGGGGGACGCGAGCAGTACTTC
CDR3 protein: CASSLGQGGGREQYF
D gene: .
clone size: .
J gene: TRBJ2-7
V gene: TRBV5-1

CDR3 DNA: TGTGCCAGCAGTTGGCAGGGGCATCCAGCGGATGGCTACACCTTC
CDR3 protein: CASSWQGHPADGYTF
D gene: .
clone size: once
J gene: TRBJ1-2
V gene: TRBV6-5

CDR3 DNA: TGTGCCAGCAGGGGCGTGGAGACCCAGTACTTC
CDR3 protein: CASRGVETQYF
D gene: .
clone size: .
J gene: TRBJ2-5
V gene: TRBV6-5

CDR3 DNA: TGTGCCAACGGCCGTAATGCGAACACTGAAGCTTTCTTT
CDR3 protein: CANGRNANTEAFF
D gene: .
clone size: .
J gene: TRBJ1-1
V gene: TRBV2

CDR3 DNA: TGTGCCAGCAGCTTGGCCCGGGGGGCCAAAAACATTCAGTACTTC
CDR3 protein: CASSLARGAKNIQYF
D gene: .
clone size: .
J gene: TRBJ2-4
V gene: TRBV5-6

CDR3 DNA: TGTGCCAGCAGCTTTGGACAGGGGGGGGACTATGGCTACACCTTC
CDR3 protein: CASSFGQGGDYGYTF
D gene: TRBD1
clone size: .
J gene: TRBJ1-2
V gene: TRBV7-2

CDR3 DNA: TGTGCCAGCAGCCTGTCAGGCCAGCCAGGACAAGAGACCCAGTACTTC
CDR3 protein: CASSLSGQPGQETQYF
D gene: .
clone size: .
J gene: TRBJ2-5
V gene: TRBV21-1

CDR3 DNA: TGCGCCAGCAGCCAACTCCGACTTTATTCACCCCTCCACTTT
CDR3 protein: CASSQLRLYSPLHF
D gene: .
clone size: few
J gene: TRBJ1-6
V gene: TRBV4-1

CDR3 DNA: TGTGCCAGCAGTGAAGTCTGGGTGAGCGAGCAGTACTTC
CDR3 protein: CASSEVWVSEQYF
D gene: .
clone size: few
J gene: TRBJ2-7
V gene: TRBV2

CDR3 DNA: TGCGCCAGCAGCCTCGGTAGGACAGGGGATGGCTACACCTTC
CDR3 protein: CASSLGRTGDGYTF
D gene: TRBD1
clone size: .
J gene: TRBJ1-2
V gene: TRBV4-3

CDR3 DNA: TGTGCCAGCAGTTACAGTACTAGCGGGGCCTACGAGCAGTACTTC
CDR3 protein: CASSYSTSGAYEQYF
D gene: TRBD2
clone size: .
J gene: TRBJ2-7
V gene: TRBV6-5

CDR3 DNA: TGCGCCAGCAGCCAAGAGGAAGCGGGGGGGACAGCGTCCTACGAGCAGTACTTC
CDR3 protein: CASSQEEAGGTASYEQYF
D gene: TRBD2
clone size: .
J gene: TRBJ2-7
V gene: TRBV4-1

CDR3 DNA: TGCGCCAGCAGTCAATCGTTGGGTAGGCCCTACGAGCAGTACTTC
CDR3 protein: CASSQSLGRPYEQYF
D gene: .
clone size: .
J gene: TRBJ2-7
V gene: TRBV23-1

CDR3 DNA: TGTGCCAGCAGTTACTGGGCCCAATCCTACAATGAGCAGCTCTTC
CDR3 protein: CASSYWAQSYNEQLF
D gene: .
clone size: .
J gene: TRBJ2-1
V gene: TRBV6-5

CDR3 DNA: TGTGCCAGCAGCCTTTGGGACCGGCGAGAGGGCGAGCAGTACTTC
CDR3 protein: CASSLWDRREGEQYF
D gene: .
clone size: .
J gene: TRBJ2-7
V gene: TRBV5-4

CDR3 DNA: TGTGCCAGCAGCTCCTTACAGGAGCAGTTCTTC
CDR3 protein: CASSSLQEQFF
D gene: .
clone size: few
J gene: TRBJ2-1
V gene: TRBV5-6

CDR3 DNA: TGCGCCAGCAGAATCGCAGTCGGACTCACAGATACGCAGTATTTT
CDR3 protein: CASRIAVGLTDTQYF
D gene: .
clone size: .
J gene: TRBJ2-3
V gene: TRBV4-3

CDR3 DNA: TGTGCCTGGAGCGGGGGACGCGGACCCTCCTACGAGCAGTACTTC
CDR3 protein: CAWSGGRGPSYEQYF
D gene: .
clone size: .
J gene: TRBJ2-7
V gene: TRBV30

CDR3 DNA: TGCGCCAGCAGCTTGGCGGGGGCAACTAATGAAAAACTGTTTTTT
CDR3 protein: CASSLAGATNEKLFF
D gene: .
clone size: few
J gene: TRBJ1-4
V gene: TRBV5-1

CDR3 DNA: TGTGCCAGTACCAGGGGGCAAGTCACCGGGGAGCTGTTTTTT
CDR3 protein: CASTRGQVTGELFF
D gene: TRBD1
clone size: .
J gene: TRBJ2-2
V gene: TRBV19

CDR3 DNA: TGTGCCAGCAGCTTGGTCGTCCCGGGAGATACGCAGTATTTT
CDR3 protein: CASSLVVPGDTQYF
D gene: .
clone size: .
J gene: TRBJ2-3
V gene: TRBV7-2

CDR3 DNA: TGTGCCAGCAGTGGCGACGGGATACGGCCCCAGCATTTT
CDR3 protein: CASSGDGIRPQHF
D gene: .
clone size: few
J gene: TRBJ1-5
V gene: TRBV6-1

CDR3 DNA: TGTGCCAGCTCGTATGGAGGTTGGGATGAGCAGTTCTTC
CDR3 protein: CASSYGGWDEQFF
D gene: .
clone size: .
J gene: TRBJ2-1
V gene: TRBV18

CDR3 DNA: TGCGCCAGCAGCCATGAACTAGCGGGAGTGGGAGAGACCCAGTACTTC
CDR3 protein: CASSHELAGVGETQYF
D gene: TRBD2
clone size: .
J gene: TRBJ2-5
V gene: TRBV5-1

CDR3 DNA: TGTGCCAGCAGCAAAGGGGTGGTCAACAAGCAGTACTTC
CDR3 protein: CASSKGVVNKQYF
D gene: .
clone size: .
J gene: TRBJ2-7
V gene: TRBV7-6

CDR3 DNA: TGTGCCAGCAGCGCTAGCGGGGGGGCCCCAGATACGCAGTATTTT
CDR3 protein: CASSASGGAPDTQYF
D gene: TRBD2
clone size: .
J gene: TRBJ2-3
V gene: TRBV7-2

CDR3 DNA: TGTGCCAGCAGCTACCAGACAGGTTTCAATCAGCCCCAGCATTTT
CDR3 protein: CASSYQTGFNQPQHF
D gene: .
clone size: .
J gene: TRBJ1-5
V gene: TRBV5-5

CDR3 DNA: TGTGCCAGCAGCTCCGAGGATACGCAGTATTTT
CDR3 protein: CASSSEDTQYF
D gene: .
clone size: .
J gene: TRBJ2-3
V gene: TRBV5-5

CDR3 DNA: TGTGCCAGCAGTTCTGTCCGGACTAGCGGGAAGGCGTTCTTC
CDR3 protein: CASSSVRTSGKAFF
D gene: TRBD2
clone size: .
J gene: TRBJ2-1
V gene: TRBV5-6

CDR3 DNA: TGTGCCAGCAGCGGGCGACAGGGGCGGTACGAGCAGTACTTC
CDR3 protein: CASSGRQGRYEQYF
D gene: TRBD1
clone size: few
J gene: TRBJ2-7
V gene: TRBV4-2

CDR3 DNA: TGTGCCTGGAGCCCCGGGGGTAACTATGGCTACACCTTC
CDR3 protein: CAWSPGGNYGYTF
D gene: .
clone size: .
J gene: TRBJ1-2
V gene: TRBV30

CDR3 DNA: TGTGCCAGCTACCCGGGACAGGTATTCAATCAGCCCCAGCATTTT
CDR3 protein: CASYPGQVFNQPQHF
D gene: TRBD1
clone size: .
J gene: TRBJ1-5
V gene: TRBV28

CDR3 DNA: TGTGCCAGCAGTAGGCCGGGGGAGCCGGGGACCGGGGAGCTGTTTTTT
CDR3 protein: CASSRPGEPGTGELFF
D gene: .
clone size: .
J gene: TRBJ2-2
V gene: TRBV2

CDR3 DNA: TGTGCCAGCAGCTTAGCCCGGCTAGTAAATGAGCAGTTCTTC
CDR3 protein: CASSLARLVNEQFF
D gene: .
clone size: .
J gene: TRBJ2-1
V gene: TRBV7-2

CDR3 DNA: TGCGCCAGCAGCTCACTAGCGGGGCTAAATGAGCAGTTCTTC
CDR3 protein: CASSSLAGLNEQFF
D gene: TRBD2
clone size: .
J gene: TRBJ2-1
V gene: TRBV5-1

CDR3 DNA: TGTGCCAGCAGCTTAGTTGGACAGGGGACCACTGAAGCTTTCTTT
CDR3 protein: CASSLVGQGTTEAFF
D gene: TRBD1
clone size: .
J gene: TRBJ1-1
V gene: TRBV11-2

CDR3 DNA: TGCGCCAGCAGCCTAGCGGAACCCACAGATACGCAGTATTTT
CDR3 protein: CASSLAEPTDTQYF
D gene: TRBD2
clone size: .
J gene: TRBJ2-3
V gene: TRBV5-1

CDR3 DNA: TGTGCCAGCAGTCCCATGGGGGGGGAGCCCTACAATGAGCAGTTCTTC
CDR3 protein: CASSPMGGEPYNEQFF
D gene: TRBD2
clone size: .
J gene: TRBJ2-1
V gene: TRBV7-9

CDR3 DNA: TGTGCCAGCAGCTCCCTTGGGGGCGGGGGGGAAAAACTGTTTTTT
CDR3 protein: CASSSLGGGGEKLFF
D gene: .
clone size: .
J gene: TRBJ1-4
V gene: TRBV7-6